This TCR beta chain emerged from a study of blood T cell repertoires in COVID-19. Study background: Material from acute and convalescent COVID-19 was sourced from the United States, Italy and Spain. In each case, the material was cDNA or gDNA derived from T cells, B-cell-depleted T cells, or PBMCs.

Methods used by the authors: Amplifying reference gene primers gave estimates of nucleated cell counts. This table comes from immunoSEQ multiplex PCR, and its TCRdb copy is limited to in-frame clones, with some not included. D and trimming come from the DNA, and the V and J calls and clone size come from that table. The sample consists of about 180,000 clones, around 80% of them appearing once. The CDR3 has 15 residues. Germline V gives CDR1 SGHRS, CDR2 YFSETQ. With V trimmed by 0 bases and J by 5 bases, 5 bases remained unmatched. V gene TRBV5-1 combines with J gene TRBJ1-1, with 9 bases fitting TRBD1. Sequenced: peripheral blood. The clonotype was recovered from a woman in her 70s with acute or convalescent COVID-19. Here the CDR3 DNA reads TGCGCCAGCAGCTTGGGGGACAGGGCTCTTACTGAAGCTTTCTTT. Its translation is CASSLGDRALTEAFF.